The entry that follows covers one T cell receptor (beta chain) sequence. Anyone with autoimmune disease history or systemic immunosuppression was excluded. These data originate in a study of OX40 agonist ivuxolimab in advanced cancers. Per the germline V gene, CDR1 is SGHRS and CDR2 is YFSETQ. Deletions cut 0 bases from V and 9 bases from J, with 13 bases between. This CDR3 is built from 14 residues. The method was immunoSEQ multiplex PCR; TCRdb's version includes in-frame clones alone and lacks a portion of them. The table records 90,000 to 150,000 clones, 85% to 90% of them present only once. The chain employs TRBV5-1 and TRBJ2-1; D is unresolved. The receptor was isolated from an adult with an advanced solid tumor such as melanoma, head and neck, liver or kidney cancer. The material sequenced was CD4+ or CD8+ T cells sorted from blood, taken in a trial of the OX40 agonist ivuxolimab. CDR3 bases: TGCGCCAGCAGCTTGGGCGTTGCGATGGGTGAGCAGTTCTTC. Its translation: CASSLGVAMGEQFF.